What follows describes a single T cell receptor beta chain. What it recognizes is unknown. This specimen belongs to a study of cytomegalovirus exposure and HLA in healthy donors. Overall study results and limits: Associated with cytomegalovirus, according to the listing, were 150 to 200 TCR beta chains.

The CDR3 loop spans 12 amino acids. CDR1 and CDR2 from the germline V gene are MDHEN and SYDVKM. Trimming removed 4 bases from V and 8 bases from J, with 11 bases in between. This PCR relied on a set of 60 Vbeta primers and 13 Jbeta primers. Repertoires were generated with immunoSEQ multiplex PCR, while TCRdb's copy carries only in-frame clones and drops some. The table has tens of thousands of clones, about two thirds seen once. The material sequenced was PBMCs. This chain connects TRBV28 to TRBJ1-2, with no clear D. The sequence was obtained from a boy aged 5-17 years in good health and CMV-seropositive. In DNA, the CDR3 is TGTGCCAGCAGTTCTACCCGTAAAGGCTACACCTTC. It is translated as CASSSTRKGYTF.